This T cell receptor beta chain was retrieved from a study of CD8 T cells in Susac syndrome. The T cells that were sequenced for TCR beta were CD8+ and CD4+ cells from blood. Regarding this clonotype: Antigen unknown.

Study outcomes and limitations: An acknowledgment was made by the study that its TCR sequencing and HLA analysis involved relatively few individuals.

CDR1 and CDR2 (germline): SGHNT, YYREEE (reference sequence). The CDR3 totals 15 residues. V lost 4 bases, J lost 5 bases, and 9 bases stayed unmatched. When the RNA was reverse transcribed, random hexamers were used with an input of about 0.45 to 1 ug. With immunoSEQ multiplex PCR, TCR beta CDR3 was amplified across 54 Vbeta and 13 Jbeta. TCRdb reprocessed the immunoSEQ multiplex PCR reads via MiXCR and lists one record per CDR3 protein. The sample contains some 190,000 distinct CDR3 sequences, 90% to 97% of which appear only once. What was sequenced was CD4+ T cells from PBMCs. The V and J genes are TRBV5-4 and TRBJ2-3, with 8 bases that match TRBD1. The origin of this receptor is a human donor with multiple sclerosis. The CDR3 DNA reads TGTGCCAGCAGCCAAACGACAGGGGTCGGAGATACGCAGTATTTT. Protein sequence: CASSQTTGVGDTQYF. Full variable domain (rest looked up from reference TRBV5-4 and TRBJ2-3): ETGVTQSPTHLIKTRGQQVTLRCSSQSGHNTVSWYQQALGQGPQFIFQYYREEENGRGNFPPRFSGLQFPNYSSELNVNALELDDSALYLCASSQTTGVGDTQYFGPGTRLTVL.